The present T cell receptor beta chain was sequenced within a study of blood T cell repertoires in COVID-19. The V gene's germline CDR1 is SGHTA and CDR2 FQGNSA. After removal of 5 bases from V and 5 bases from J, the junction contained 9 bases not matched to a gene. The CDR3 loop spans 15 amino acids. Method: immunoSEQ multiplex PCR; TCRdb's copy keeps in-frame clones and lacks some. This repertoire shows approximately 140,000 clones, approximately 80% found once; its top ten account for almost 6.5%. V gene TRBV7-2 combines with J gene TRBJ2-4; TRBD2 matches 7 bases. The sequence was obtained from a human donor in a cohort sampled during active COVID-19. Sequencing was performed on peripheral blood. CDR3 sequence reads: CASSLWTRNENIQYF. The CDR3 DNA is TGTGCCAGCAGCCTGTGGACTAGGAATGAAAACATTCAGTACTTC.